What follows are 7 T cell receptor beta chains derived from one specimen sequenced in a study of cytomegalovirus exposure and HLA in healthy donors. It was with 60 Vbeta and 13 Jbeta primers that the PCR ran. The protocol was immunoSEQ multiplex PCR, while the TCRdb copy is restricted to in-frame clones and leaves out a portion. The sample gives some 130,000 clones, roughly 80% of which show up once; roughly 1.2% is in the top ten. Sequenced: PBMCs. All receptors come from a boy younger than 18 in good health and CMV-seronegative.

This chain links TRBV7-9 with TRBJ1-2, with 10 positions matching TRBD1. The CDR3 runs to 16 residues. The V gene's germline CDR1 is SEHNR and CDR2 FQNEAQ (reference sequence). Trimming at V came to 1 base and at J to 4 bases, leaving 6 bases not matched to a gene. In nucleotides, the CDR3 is TGTGCCAGCAGCTTAGTCCAGGGGACAGGGGTCTATGGCTACACCTTC. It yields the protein CASSLVQGTGVYGYTF.

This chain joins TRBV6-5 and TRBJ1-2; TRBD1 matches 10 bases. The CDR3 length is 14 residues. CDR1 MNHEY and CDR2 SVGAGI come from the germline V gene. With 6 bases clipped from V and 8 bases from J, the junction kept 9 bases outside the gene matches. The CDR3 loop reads CASRDDRGRGGYTF. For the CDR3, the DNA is TGTGCCAGCAGGGACGACAGGGGGCGCGGCGGCTACACCTTC.

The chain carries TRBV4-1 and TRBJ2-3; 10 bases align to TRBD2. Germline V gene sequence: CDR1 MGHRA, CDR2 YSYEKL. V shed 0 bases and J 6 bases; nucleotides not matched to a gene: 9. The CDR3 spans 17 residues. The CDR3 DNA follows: TGCGCCAGCAGCCAAGATCCAGCGGCTAGCGGGGGTGATACGCAGTATTTT. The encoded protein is CASSQDPAASGGDTQYF.

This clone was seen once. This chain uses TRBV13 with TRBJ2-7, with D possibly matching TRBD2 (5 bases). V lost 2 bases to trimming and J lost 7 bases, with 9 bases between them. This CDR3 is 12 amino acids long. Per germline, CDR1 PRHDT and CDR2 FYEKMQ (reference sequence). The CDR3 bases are TGTGCCAGCAGCTTAACGGGAAATGAGCAGTACTTC. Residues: CASSLTGNEQYF.

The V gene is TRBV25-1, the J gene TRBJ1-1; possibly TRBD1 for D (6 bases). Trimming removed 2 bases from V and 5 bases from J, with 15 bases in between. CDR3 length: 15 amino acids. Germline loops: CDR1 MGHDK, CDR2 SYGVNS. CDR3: CASSERQGLRTEAFF. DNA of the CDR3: TGTGCCAGCAGTGAACGCCAGGGGCTGCGGACTGAAGCTTTCTTT.

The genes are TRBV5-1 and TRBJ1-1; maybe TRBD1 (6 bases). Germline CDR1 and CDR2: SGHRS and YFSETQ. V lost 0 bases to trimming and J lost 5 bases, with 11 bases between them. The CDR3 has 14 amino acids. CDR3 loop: CASSLEGGGTEAFF. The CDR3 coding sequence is TGCGCCAGCAGCTTGGAGGGGGGGGGAACTGAAGCTTTCTTT.

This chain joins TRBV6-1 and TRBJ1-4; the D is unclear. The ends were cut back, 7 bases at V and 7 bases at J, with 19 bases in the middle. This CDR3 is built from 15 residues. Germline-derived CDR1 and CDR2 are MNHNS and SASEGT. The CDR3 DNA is TGTGCCAGCACCCTGGAGGCCTTTTGGAGTGAAAAACTGTTTTTT. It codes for CASTLEAFWSEKLFF.